This TCR beta chain was identified during a study of blood T cell repertoires in COVID-19. The Seattle patients, enrolled during active infection, were followed longitudinally. This clone has a count of ten or more. Original data processing: Amplification from reference gene primers served as the basis for estimated nucleated cell counts. TCRdb's table, derived via immunoSEQ multiplex PCR, lists solely in-frame clones and lacks some. V, J and clone size are taken as reported in that table, and D and trimming were inferred from the DNA itself. The profile shows 170,000 or so clones, about 88% of them singletons. Looked up from germline, CDR1 is SGHTA and CDR2 is FQGTGA. This CDR3 comprises 13 residues. Trimming removed 0 bases at V and 7 bases at J, with 9 bases between.

This receptor was obtained from a man in his 60s with COVID-19, enrolled during active disease. The sample was peripheral blood. The chain carries TRBV7-3 and TRBJ1-1; tentatively, D is TRBD1 (5 bases). CDR3 loop: CASSLTQTGEAFF. The DNA for the CDR3 is TGTGCCAGCAGCTTAACCCAAACAGGTGAAGCTTTCTTT.